These 20 T cell receptor beta chains came from one sample sequenced in a study of blood T cell repertoires in COVID-19. The data were produced by immunoSEQ multiplex PCR, yet TCRdb's version contains in-frame clones alone and is incomplete. The table lists about 300,000 clones, around nine tenths of them singletons. Sequences were obtained from peripheral blood. Receptor source: a man aged 65 to 79 with acute or convalescent COVID-19.

The V call is TRBV19, the J call TRBJ1-5; 12 nucleotides match TRBD1. The CDR3 spans 16 residues. Per germline, CDR1 LNHDA and CDR2 SQIVND (reference sequence). The trim removed 3 bases at V and 6 bases at J, leaving 6 bases unmatched. CDR3 amino acids: CASSIYRDRGLQPQHF. DNA for the CDR3: TGTGCCAGTAGTATTTACCGGGACAGGGGGCTTCAGCCCCAGCATTTT. Full variable domain (rest looked up from reference TRBV19 and TRBJ1-5): DGGITQSPKYLFRKEGQNVTLSCEQNLNHDAMYWYRQDPGQGLRLIYYSQIVNDFQKGDIAEGYSVSREKKESFPLTVTSAQKNPTAFYLCASSIYRDRGLQPQHFGDGTRLSIL.

The V and J genes are TRBV5-4 and TRBJ1-5; D is ambiguous. Looked up from germline, CDR1 is SGHNT and CDR2 is YYREEE (reference sequence). The CDR3 spans 15 residues. Trimming stripped 0 bases from V and 0 bases from J, with 7 bases between. The CDR3 DNA sequence: TGTGCCAGCAGCTTGGCGCCAGGTAGCAATCAGCCCCAGCATTTT. Residues: CASSLAPGSNQPQHF.

This clone has just one count. The genes are TRBV7-2 and TRBJ1-6; D perhaps matches TRBD1 (5 bases). V lost 1 base to trimming and J lost 9 bases, with 16 bases between them. This CDR3 has 16 residues. Germline V lookup: CDR1 SGHTA, CDR2 FQGNSA. CDR3 amino acids: CASSLESPGNFSPLHF. The CDR3, as DNA: TGTGCCAGCAGCTTAGAGAGTCCAGGGAACTTTTCACCCCTCCACTTT.

This rearrangement joins TRBV28 to TRBJ1-4; 9 positions agree with TRBD1. CDR1 MDHEN and CDR2 SYDVKM come from the germline V gene. The CDR3 consists of 14 residues. The V and J ends lost 5 bases and 7 bases, in that order; junction bases with no gene match: 5. The CDR3 reads CASSPGTGIEKLFF. CDR3 bases: TGTGCCAGCAGTCCCGGGACAGGGATTGAAAAACTGTTTTTT.

The chain links TRBV4-1 to TRBJ2-7; 10 positions match TRBD2. J gave up 3 bases and V 5 bases, and 7 bases lay outside the gene matches. CDR3 length: 15 residues. The germline V gene has CDR1 MGHRA and CDR2 YSYEKL. This chain's CDR3 is CASSSRTSGYYEQYF. In DNA form, the CDR3 reads TGCGCCAGCAGCTCCCGGACTAGCGGATACTACGAGCAGTACTTC.

The rearrangement joins TRBV6-2 or TRBV6-3 to TRBJ1-6; 7 nucleotides align to TRBD1. There are 14 residues in the CDR3. J lost 7 bases, V lost 2 bases, and 2 bases had no gene match. In germline, CDR1 is MNHEY, CDR2 SVGEGT. The CDR3 bases are TGTGCCAGCAGTTACGGGACAGAGAATTCACCCCTCCACTTT. It codes for CASSYGTENSPLHF.

The V gene is TRBV9, the J gene TRBJ2-7; 11 bases are shared with TRBD1. This CDR3 comprises 15 residues. CDR1 is SGDLS and CDR2 is YYNGEE in the germline V gene. The ends lost 0 bases at V and 6 bases at J; junction bases unmatched: 5. The DNA of the CDR3 is TGTGCCAGCAGCGTAGATCCCGGGACAGGGGGCGAGCAGTACTTC. Amino acid sequence: CASSVDPGTGGEQYF.

This rearrangement joins TRBV7-2 to TRBJ2-3, with D perhaps matching TRBD2 (6 bases). Per germline, CDR1 SGHTA and CDR2 FQGNSA. This CDR3 has 16 residues. V lost 5 bases, J lost 2 bases, and 17 bases lay in between. As DNA, the CDR3 is TGTGCCAGCAGCGCCCAACCGGGACTTGTCACAGATACGCAGTATTTT. This translates into CASSAQPGLVTDTQYF.

V gene TRBV7-2 combines with J gene TRBJ2-1; 7 bases match TRBD2. The CDR3 covers 14 residues. Trimming removed 5 bases from V and 9 bases from J; junction bases left unmatched: 10. CDR1 and CDR2 (germline): SGHTA, FQGNSA. The CDR3 nucleotides read TGTGCCAGCAGCCAGGGACTAATCTCGAGTGAGCAGTTCTTC. It is translated as CASSQGLISSEQFF.

The chain joins TRBV21-1 to TRBJ2-2; TRBD2 reflects the table's D call only, with no check against the DNA. TRBV21-1 is a pseudogene locus. The CDR3 totals 18 residues. The CDR3 loop reads CASSKEVRAGANTGELFF. CDR3 nucleotides: TGTGCCAGCAGCAAAGAGGTCCGAGCGGGGGCAAACACCGGGGAGCTGTTTTTT.

The chain recombines TRBV28 with TRBJ1-1; no firm D call. V lost 7 bases, J lost 0 bases, and 15 bases lay in between. This CDR3 spans 15 amino acids. Germline V CDR1 and CDR2: MDHEN, SYDVKM. DNA of the CDR3: TGTGCCAGCATCGAAGTGGCTCCCATGAACACTGAAGCTTTCTTT. It translates to CASIEVAPMNTEAFF.

This clone appeared a few times. This chain joins TRBV6-5 and TRBJ2-2; D call uncertain. This CDR3 has 14 amino acids. Trimming left V 8 bases short and J 6 bases short, with 16 bases between. Germline CDR1 is MNHEY and CDR2 is SVGAGI. The CDR3 sequence: CASQFAVGAGELFF. DNA of the CDR3: TGTGCCAGCCAGTTTGCGGTCGGCGCCGGGGAGCTGTTTTTT.

The rearrangement joins TRBV10-3 to TRBJ2-7; 7 nucleotides match TRBD2. CDR3 length: 14 amino acids. V trimming: 10 bases; J trimming: 2 bases; junction bases outside the gene matches: 11. Germline values: CDR1 ENHRY, CDR2 SYGVKD. This chain's CDR3 is CATAGRDFPYEQYF. Written as DNA, the CDR3 is TGTGCCACCGCAGGGAGGGACTTTCCCTACGAGCAGTACTTC.

The chain links TRBV7-2 to TRBJ2-7; 9 bases map to TRBD2. V shed 5 bases and J 2 bases; nucleotides not matched to a gene: 4. Germline V CDR1 and CDR2: SGHTA, FQGNSA. The CDR3 has 14 residues. For the CDR3, the DNA is TGTGCCAGCAGCCAGACTAGCGGTCCCTACGAGCAGTACTTC. Amino acid sequence: CASSQTSGPYEQYF.

V usage is TRBV12-3 or TRBV12-4 and J usage is TRBJ1-5, with D possibly matching TRBD1 (5 bases). The CDR3 consists of 13 residues. Between the trimmed V and J ends, which lost 10 bases and 7 bases, there was a span of 17 bases. CDR3 amino acids: CATTQGLGQPQHF. The DNA of the CDR3 is TGTGCCACTACTCAGGGACTGGGACAGCCCCAGCATTTT.

V usage is TRBV15 and J usage is TRBJ1-2; TRBD1 might be the D (6 bases). Per germline, CDR1 LNHNV and CDR2 YYDKDF (reference sequence). Trimming left V 0 bases short and J 7 bases short, with 12 bases between. The CDR3 contains 14 residues. The CDR3 bases are TGTGCCACCAGCAGAGATGAGGGGGTCGGTGGCTACACCTTC. Protein product: CATSRDEGVGGYTF.

This chain connects TRBV6-5 to TRBJ1-6; D remains unclear. This CDR3 is built from 14 residues. Germline V CDR1 and CDR2: MNHEY, SVGAGI. The germline V and J ends were trimmed by 6 bases and 0 bases, with 6 bases remaining between them. CDR3 in amino acids: CASRQSSYNSPLHF. In nucleotides, the CDR3 is TGTGCCAGCAGACAGAGCTCCTATAATTCACCCCTCCACTTT.

The genes are TRBV28 and TRBJ1-6; no clear D. This CDR3 contains 15 residues. Germline loops: CDR1 MDHEN, CDR2 SYDVKM. The germline V and J ends were trimmed by 7 bases and 7 bases, with 17 bases remaining between them. Here the CDR3 DNA reads TGTGCCAGCATCACGGGGTCCGCAGTAAATTCACCCCTCCACTTT. Translating gives CASITGSAVNSPLHF.

This chain joins TRBV7-9 and TRBJ1-6; D is perhaps TRBD1 (5 bases). Trimming took off 3 bases at V and 8 bases at J, with 8 bases between the two ends. The CDR3 runs 13 residues. The germline V gene has CDR1 SEHNR and CDR2 FQNEAQ (reference sequence). In nucleotides, the CDR3 is TGTGCCAGCAGCTTGCCGACAGATTCACCCCTCCACTTT. This sequence encodes CASSLPTDSPLHF.

V gene TRBV29-1 combines with J gene TRBJ1-5, with TRBD1 matching over 7 bases. Germline CDR1 and CDR2: SQVTM and ANQGSEA. V lost 4 bases, J lost 8 bases, and 11 bases stayed unmatched. This CDR3 is built from 14 residues. DNA for the CDR3: TGCAGCGTTGCCCACCGGGACAGTGGGGAGCCCCAGCATTTT. Translated: CSVAHRDSGEPQHF. Full variable domain (missing parts from reference TRBV29-1 and TRBJ1-5): SAVISQKPSRDICQRGTSLTIQCQVDSQVTMMFWYRQQPGQSLTLIATANQGSEATYESGFVIDKFPISRPNLTFSTLTVSNMSPEDSSIYLCSVAHRDSGEPQHFGDGTRLSIL.